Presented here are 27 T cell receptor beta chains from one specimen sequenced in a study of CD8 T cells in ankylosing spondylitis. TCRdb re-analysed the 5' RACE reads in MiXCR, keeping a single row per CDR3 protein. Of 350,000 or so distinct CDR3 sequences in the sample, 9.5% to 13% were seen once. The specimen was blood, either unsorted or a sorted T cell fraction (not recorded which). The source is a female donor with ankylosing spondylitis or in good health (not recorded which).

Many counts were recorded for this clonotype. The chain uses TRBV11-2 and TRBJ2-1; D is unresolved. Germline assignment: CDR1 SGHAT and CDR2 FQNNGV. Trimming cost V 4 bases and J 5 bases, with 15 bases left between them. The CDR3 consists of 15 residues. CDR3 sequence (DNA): TGTGCCAGCAGCTCGACCCCCAATACGAACAATGAGCAGTTCTTC. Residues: CASSSTPNTNNEQFF.

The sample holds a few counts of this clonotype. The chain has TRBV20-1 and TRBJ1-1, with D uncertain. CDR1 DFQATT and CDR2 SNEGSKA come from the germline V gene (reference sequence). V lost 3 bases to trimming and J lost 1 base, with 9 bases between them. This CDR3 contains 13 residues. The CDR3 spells CSARGQPNTEAFF. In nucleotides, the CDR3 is TGCAGTGCTAGGGGTCAGCCGAACACTGAAGCTTTCTTT.

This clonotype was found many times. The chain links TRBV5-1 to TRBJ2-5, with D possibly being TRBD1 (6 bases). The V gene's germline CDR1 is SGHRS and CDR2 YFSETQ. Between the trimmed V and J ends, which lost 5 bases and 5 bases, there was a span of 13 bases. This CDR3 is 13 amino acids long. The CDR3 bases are TGCGCCAGCAGTCAACAGGGTTCTGAGACCCAGTACTTC. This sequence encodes CASSQQGSETQYF. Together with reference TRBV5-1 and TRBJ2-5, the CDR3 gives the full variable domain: KAGVTQTPRYLIKTRGQQVTLSCSPISGHRSVSWYQQTPGQGLQFLFEYFSETQRNKGNFPGRFSGRQFSNSRSEMNVSTLELGDSALYLCASSQQGSETQYFGPGTRLLVL.

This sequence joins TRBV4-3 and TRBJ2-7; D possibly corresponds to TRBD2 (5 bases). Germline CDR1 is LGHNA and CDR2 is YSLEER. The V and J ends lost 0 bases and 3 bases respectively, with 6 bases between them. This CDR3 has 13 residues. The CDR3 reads CASSQERVYEQYF. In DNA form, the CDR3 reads TGCGCCAGCAGCCAAGAGAGGGTCTACGAGCAGTACTTC.

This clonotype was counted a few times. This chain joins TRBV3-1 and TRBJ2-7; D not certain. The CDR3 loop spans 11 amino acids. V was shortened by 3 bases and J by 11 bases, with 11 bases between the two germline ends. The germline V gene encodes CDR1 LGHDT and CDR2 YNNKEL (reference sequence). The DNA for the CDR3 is TGTGCCAGCAGCCAGATGGGGTTGGAGTACTTC. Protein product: CASSQMGLEYF.

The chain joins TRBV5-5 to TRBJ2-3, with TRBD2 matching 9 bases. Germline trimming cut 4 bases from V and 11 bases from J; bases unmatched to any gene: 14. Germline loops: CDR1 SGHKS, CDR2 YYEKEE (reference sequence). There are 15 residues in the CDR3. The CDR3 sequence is CASSPGTSSTSGQYF. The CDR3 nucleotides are TGTGCCAGCAGCCCCGGGACTAGCTCCACATCGGGGCAGTATTTT.

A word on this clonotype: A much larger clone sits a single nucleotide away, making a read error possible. The CDR3 is CASTTMVGEQYF. For the CDR3, the DNA is TGTGCCAGCACTACAATGGTAGGCGAGCAGTACTTC. This chain uses TRBV6-1 with TRBJ2-7, with no clear D. CDR3 length: 12 residues. V was pared by 7 bases and J by 6 bases, with 13 bases between. CDR1 is MNHNS and CDR2 is SASEGT in the germline V gene.

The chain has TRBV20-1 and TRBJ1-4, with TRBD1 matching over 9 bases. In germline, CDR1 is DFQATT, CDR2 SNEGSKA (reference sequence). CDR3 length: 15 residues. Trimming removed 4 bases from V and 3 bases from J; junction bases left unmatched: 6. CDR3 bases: TGCAGTGCTACACACCGACAGGGGGCTAATGAAAAACTGTTTTTT. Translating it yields CSATHRQGANEKLFF.

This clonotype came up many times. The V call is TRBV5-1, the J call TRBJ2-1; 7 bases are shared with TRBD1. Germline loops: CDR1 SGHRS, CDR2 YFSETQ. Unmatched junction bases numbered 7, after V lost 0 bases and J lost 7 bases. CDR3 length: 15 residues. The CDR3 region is CASSLGAGGRNEQFF. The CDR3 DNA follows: TGCGCCAGCAGCTTGGGTGCAGGGGGTAGGAATGAGCAGTTCTTC.

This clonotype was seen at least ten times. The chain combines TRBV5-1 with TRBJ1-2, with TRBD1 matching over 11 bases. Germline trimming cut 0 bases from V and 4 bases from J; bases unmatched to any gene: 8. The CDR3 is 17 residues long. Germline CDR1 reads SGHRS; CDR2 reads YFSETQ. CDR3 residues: CASSLAGDRGTRYGYTF. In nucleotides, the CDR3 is TGCGCCAGCAGCTTGGCCGGGGACAGGGGGACCCGCTATGGCTACACCTTC.

CDR3 sequence: CATSRDSTGGDYGYTF. The CDR3 DNA sequence: TGTGCCACCAGCAGAGATTCTACCGGGGGGGACTATGGCTACACCTTC. The chain recombines TRBV15 with TRBJ1-2, with D possibly TRBD1 on 5 matching bases. V was trimmed by 0 bases and J by 3 bases, leaving 14 bases between them. The V gene's germline CDR1 is LNHNV and CDR2 YYDKDF (reference sequence). CDR3 length: 16 residues.

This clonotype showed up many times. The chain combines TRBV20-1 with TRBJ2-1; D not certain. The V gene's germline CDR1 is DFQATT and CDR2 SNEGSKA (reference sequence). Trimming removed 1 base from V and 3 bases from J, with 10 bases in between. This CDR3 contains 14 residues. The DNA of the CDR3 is TGCAGTGCTAGAGGGCTAGAAGTCTACAATGAGCAGTTCTTC. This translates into CSARGLEVYNEQFF.

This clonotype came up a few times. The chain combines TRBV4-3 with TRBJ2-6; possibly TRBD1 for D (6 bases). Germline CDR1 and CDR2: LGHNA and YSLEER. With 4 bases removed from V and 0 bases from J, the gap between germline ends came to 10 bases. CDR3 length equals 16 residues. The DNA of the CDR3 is TGCGCCAGCAGCCGCGGACAGCTCTCTGGGGCCAACGTCCTGACTTTC. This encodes CASSRGQLSGANVLTF.

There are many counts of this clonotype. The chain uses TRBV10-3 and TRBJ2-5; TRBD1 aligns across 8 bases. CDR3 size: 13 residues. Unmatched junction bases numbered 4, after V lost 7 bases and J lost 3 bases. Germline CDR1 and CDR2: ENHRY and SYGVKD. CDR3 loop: CAIKETGEETQYF. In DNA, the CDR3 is TGTGCCATCAAAGAGACAGGGGAAGAGACCCAGTACTTC.

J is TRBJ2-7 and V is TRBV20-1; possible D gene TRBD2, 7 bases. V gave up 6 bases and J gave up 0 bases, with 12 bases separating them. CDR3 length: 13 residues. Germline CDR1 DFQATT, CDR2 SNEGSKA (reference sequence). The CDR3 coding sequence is TGCAGTGCAGGGGGGGGTAGCTCCTACGAGCAGTACTTC. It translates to CSAGGGSSYEQYF.

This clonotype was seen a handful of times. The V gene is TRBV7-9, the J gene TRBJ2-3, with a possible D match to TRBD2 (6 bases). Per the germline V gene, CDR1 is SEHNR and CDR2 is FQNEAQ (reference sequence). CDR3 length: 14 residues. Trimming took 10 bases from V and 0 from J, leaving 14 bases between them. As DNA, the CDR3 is TGTGCCACGGAGGGGAGCGGGAGCACAGATACGCAGTATTTT. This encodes CATEGSGSTDTQYF.

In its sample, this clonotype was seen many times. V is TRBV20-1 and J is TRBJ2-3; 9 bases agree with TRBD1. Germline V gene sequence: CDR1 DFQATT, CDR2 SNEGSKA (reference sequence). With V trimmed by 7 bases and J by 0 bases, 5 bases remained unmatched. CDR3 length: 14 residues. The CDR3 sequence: CSVTGTGSTDTQYF. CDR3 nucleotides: TGCAGTGTGACCGGGACAGGGAGCACAGATACGCAGTATTTT.

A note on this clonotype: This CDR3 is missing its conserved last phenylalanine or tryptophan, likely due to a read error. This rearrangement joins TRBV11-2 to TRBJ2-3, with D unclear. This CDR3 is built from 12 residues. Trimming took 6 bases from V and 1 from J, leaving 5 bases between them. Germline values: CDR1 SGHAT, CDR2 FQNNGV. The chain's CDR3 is CASSTGTDTQYY. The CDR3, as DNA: TGTGCCAGCAGTACAGGCACAGATACGCAGTATTAT.

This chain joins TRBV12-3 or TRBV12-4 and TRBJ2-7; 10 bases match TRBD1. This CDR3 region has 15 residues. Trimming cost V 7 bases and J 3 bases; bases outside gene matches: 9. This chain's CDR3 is CASTQLTGGGYEQYF. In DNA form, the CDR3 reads TGTGCCAGCACCCAACTGACAGGGGGCGGCTACGAGCAGTACTTC.

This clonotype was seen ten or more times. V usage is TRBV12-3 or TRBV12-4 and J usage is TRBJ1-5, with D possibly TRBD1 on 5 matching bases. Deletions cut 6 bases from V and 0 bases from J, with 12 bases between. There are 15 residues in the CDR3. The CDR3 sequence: CASRTGADSNQPQHF. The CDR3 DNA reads TGTGCCAGCAGGACCGGGGCAGATAGCAATCAGCCCCAGCATTTT.

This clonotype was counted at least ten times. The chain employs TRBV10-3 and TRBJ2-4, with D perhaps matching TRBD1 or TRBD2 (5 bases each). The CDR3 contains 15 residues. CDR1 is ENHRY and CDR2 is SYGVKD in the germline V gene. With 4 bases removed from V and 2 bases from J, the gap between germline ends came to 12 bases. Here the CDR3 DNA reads TGTGCCATCAGTGGGGACGGGCCGTCCAAAAACATTCAGTACTTC. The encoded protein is CAISGDGPSKNIQYF.

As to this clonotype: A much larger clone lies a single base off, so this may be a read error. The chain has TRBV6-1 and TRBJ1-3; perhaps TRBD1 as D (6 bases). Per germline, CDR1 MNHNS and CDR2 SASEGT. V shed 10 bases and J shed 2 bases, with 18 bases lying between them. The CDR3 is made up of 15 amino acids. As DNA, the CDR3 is TGTGCCACCACAACCTCCCGACAGGCTGGAAACACCATATATTTT. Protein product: CATTTSRQAGNTIYF.

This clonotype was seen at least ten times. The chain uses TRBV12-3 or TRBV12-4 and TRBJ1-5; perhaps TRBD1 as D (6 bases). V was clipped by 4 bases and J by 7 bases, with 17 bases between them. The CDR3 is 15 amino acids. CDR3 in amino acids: CASSSSDRHGQPQHF. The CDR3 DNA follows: TGTGCCAGCAGTTCATCAGACAGGCATGGGCAGCCCCAGCATTTT.

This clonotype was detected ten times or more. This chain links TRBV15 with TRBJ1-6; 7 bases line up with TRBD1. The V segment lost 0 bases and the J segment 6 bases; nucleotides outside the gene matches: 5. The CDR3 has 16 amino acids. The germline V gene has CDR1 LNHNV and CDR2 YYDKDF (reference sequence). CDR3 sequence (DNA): TGTGCCACCAGCAGAGAGAGGACAGGTCCTAATTCACCCCTCCACTTT. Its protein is CATSRERTGPNSPLHF.

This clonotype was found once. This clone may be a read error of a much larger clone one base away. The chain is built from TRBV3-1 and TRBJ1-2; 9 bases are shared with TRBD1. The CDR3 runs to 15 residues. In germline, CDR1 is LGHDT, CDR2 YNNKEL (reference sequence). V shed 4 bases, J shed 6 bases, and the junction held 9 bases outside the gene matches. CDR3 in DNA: TGTGCCAGCAGCCCTTGGACAGGGGCGAACCATGGCTACACCTTC. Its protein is CASSPWTGANHGYTF.

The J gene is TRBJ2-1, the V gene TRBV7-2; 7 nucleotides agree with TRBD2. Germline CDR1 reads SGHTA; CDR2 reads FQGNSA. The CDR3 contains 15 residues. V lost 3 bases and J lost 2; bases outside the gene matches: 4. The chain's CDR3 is CASSFGLGAYNEQFF. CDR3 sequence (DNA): TGTGCCAGCAGCTTCGGACTAGGGGCCTACAATGAGCAGTTCTTC.

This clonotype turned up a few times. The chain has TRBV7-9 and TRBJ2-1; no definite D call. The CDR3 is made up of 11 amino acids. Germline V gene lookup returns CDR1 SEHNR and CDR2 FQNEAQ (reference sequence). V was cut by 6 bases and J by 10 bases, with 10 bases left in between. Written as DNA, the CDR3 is TGTGCCAGCAGTCCGATTTGGGAGCAGTTCTTC. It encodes CASSPIWEQFF.